This is a list of T cell receptor beta chains from one sample in a study of blood T cell repertoires in COVID-19. Repertoires were generated with immunoSEQ multiplex PCR, while TCRdb's copy carries only in-frame clones and drops some. The sample holds 270,000 or so clones, approximately 77% seen once. The sample consisted of peripheral blood. These receptors all come from a woman aged 18-29 years with acute or convalescent COVID-19. Each CDR3 is given with its conserved first and last residue.

v_gene	j_gene	CDR3aa
TRBV7-2	TRBJ1-5	CASSRTGHNQPQHF
TRBV6-5	TRBJ2-7	CASSYSETSGTCEQYF
TRBV27	TRBJ1-4	CASSFGTGFEKLFF
TRBV5-1	TRBJ1-6	CASSLDGQGYSPLHF
TRBV30	TRBJ1-5	CAWSLQVDQPQHF
TRBV10-3	TRBJ1-1	CAIGGQGGAEAFF
TRBV3-1/TRBV3-2	TRBJ1-1	CASSPQGTEAFF
TRBV6-5	TRBJ1-1	CASSTKPGTEAFF
TRBV5-1	TRBJ2-5	CASSRDTGMRTQYF
TRBV2	TRBJ2-3	CASSARRLVF
TRBV27	TRBJ2-2	CASRNSKGLAGVSNTGELFF
TRBV6-6	TRBJ1-2	CASTGQIYGYTF
TRBV4-2	TRBJ1-1	CASSQALWTEAFF
TRBV5-4	TRBJ1-2	CASSADKANYGYTF
TRBV29-1	TRBJ2-3	CSVPGTASAGTDTQYF
TRBV14	TRBJ2-7	CASSQETSGIEQYF
TRBV6-5	TRBJ1-2	CASSSRVLVYGYTF
TRBV5-1	TRBJ2-3	CASSLGVGGTDTQYF
TRBV7-6	TRBJ1-3	CASGAPSSGNTIYF
TRBV20-1	TRBJ2-5	CSASSLAGVQETQYF
TRBV15	TRBJ2-7	CATSSFFFGAGVYEQYF
TRBV12-3/TRBV12-4	TRBJ2-2	CASSLQGARELFF
TRBV30	TRBJ2-4	CASREDLNIQYF
TRBV27	TRBJ2-7	CASSLLGRGAYEQYF
TRBV7-3	TRBJ1-3	CASSLQGSGNTIYF
TRBV5-8	TRBJ1-5	CASSFGTEANQPQHF
TRBV5-5	TRBJ1-4	CASSLQLREGEKLFF
TRBV15	TRBJ2-1	CATRRSSGYNEQFF
TRBV19	TRBJ1-2	CASTSREPRYGYTF
TRBV9	TRBJ1-3	CASSGGQGPGNTIYF
TRBV4-3	TRBJ2-1	CASSQETGTSGRYNEQFF
TRBV30	TRBJ2-7	CAWRMTGAFYEQYF
TRBV30	TRBJ2-2	CAWDLAGGHGELFF
TRBV18	TRBJ1-2	CASSIGQLSGYTF
TRBV5-4	TRBJ2-7	CASELIRDSHSYEQYF